These 19 T cell receptor beta chains came from one sample sequenced in a study of T-cell memory formation after mild COVID-19. MiXCR, run by TCRdb on the 5' RACE reads, gives a single entry per CDR3 protein. The data contain roughly 150,000 distinct CDR3 sequences, 14% of them singletons. Sequenced material: PBMCs or a T cell subset sorted from them (not recorded which). These receptors all come from an adult woman who had mild COVID-19 (a few samples of this study predate the infection). Cell type and time point are not known.

This clonotype was detected a few times. This chain connects TRBV12-3 or TRBV12-4 to TRBJ2-7; 7 nucleotides align to TRBD1. The ends lost 6 bases at V and 5 bases at J; junction bases unmatched: 10. CDR3 length: 14 amino acids. CDR3 residues: CASSSGTALNEQYF. The CDR3 bases are TGTGCCAGCAGCTCCGGGACAGCGCTTAACGAGCAGTACTTC.

This clonotype was counted between two and nine times. The CDR3 DNA reads TGTGCCAGCAGCTCCTTGGGGGGAGCGTATGCCCACGAGCAGTACTTC. This sequence encodes CASSSLGGAYAHEQYF. This sequence joins TRBV7-2 and TRBJ2-7; D possibly corresponds to TRBD2 (6 bases). Deletions cut 4 bases from V and 5 bases from J, with 21 bases between. The CDR3 has 16 residues. The germline V gene has CDR1 SGHTA and CDR2 FQGNSA.

The chain uses TRBV6-5 and TRBJ2-3; TRBD2 might be the D (6 bases). The germline V gene encodes CDR1 MNHEY and CDR2 SVGAGI. Trimming took off 2 bases at V and 3 bases at J, with 15 bases between the two ends. There are 16 residues in the CDR3. CDR3 in amino acids: CASSYRYGRGTDTQYF. The CDR3 DNA reads TGTGCCAGCAGTTACAGATATGGTCGGGGGACAGATACGCAGTATTTT.

This clonotype was detected only a few times. This chain connects TRBV7-9 to TRBJ2-2; TRBD2 matches 11 bases. In germline, CDR1 is SEHNR, CDR2 FQNEAQ (reference sequence). This CDR3 comprises 16 residues. After removal of 5 bases from V and 8 bases from J, the junction contained 10 bases not matched to a gene. This CDR3 is CASSAPLTSGTGELFF. The CDR3 nucleotides are TGTGCCAGCAGCGCACCCTTGACTAGCGGGACTGGGGAGCTGTTTTTT.

The rearrangement links TRBV5-1 to TRBJ2-1; 7 bases align to TRBD1. Germline V gene data show CDR1 as SGHRS and CDR2 as YFSETQ. Trimming cost V 4 bases and J 5 bases; bases outside gene matches: 6. The CDR3 is 14 amino acids. CDR3 amino acids: CASSEDRPDNEQFF. The CDR3 DNA reads TGCGCCAGCAGCGAGGACAGGCCGGACAATGAGCAGTTCTTC.

The J gene is TRBJ2-7, the V gene TRBV4-3, with TRBD1 matching 9 bases. Germline V gives CDR1 LGHNA, CDR2 YSLEER. CDR3 size: 16 residues. The V gene end was trimmed by 0 bases and the J gene end by 2 bases; junction bases not matched to a gene: 5. The CDR3 sequence is CASSQDLGTGTYEQYF. CDR3 sequence (DNA): TGCGCCAGCAGCCAAGATCTTGGGACAGGGACCTACGAGCAGTACTTC.

This clonotype was seen only a few times. The rearrangement links TRBV7-6 to TRBJ2-2; perhaps D is TRBD1 or TRBD2 (5 bases each). The CDR3 runs 15 residues. Trimming shortened V by 4 bases and J by 0 bases, and 9 bases separated the two germline ends. Germline CDR1 SGHVS, CDR2 FNYEAQ. In nucleotides, the CDR3 is TGTGCCAGCAGCTCGGGACGGACGAACACCGGGGAGCTGTTTTTT. It specifies CASSSGRTNTGELFF.

The rearrangement joins TRBV3-1 to TRBJ2-7; D not resolved. This CDR3 has 14 amino acids. Germline V CDR1 and CDR2: LGHDT, YNNKEL (reference sequence). Trimming cost V 5 bases and J 6 bases, with 17 bases left between them. The CDR3, as DNA: TGTGCCAGCAGCTCCCGCGAAGGGTGGGGCGAGCAGTACTTC. This translates into CASSSREGWGEQYF.

This clonotype was detected a few times. The rearrangement uses TRBV4-2 and TRBJ2-1; TRBD2 matches 15 bases. Trimming took 4 bases from V and 9 from J; bases not matched to a gene: 4. The germline gives CDR1 LGHNA, CDR2 YNFKEQ. The CDR3 contains 15 residues. DNA for the CDR3: TGTGCCAGCAGCCGGACTAGCGGGGGGGCCCTTGAGCAGTTCTTC. Protein sequence: CASSRTSGGALEQFF.

This clonotype was detected a few times. This rearrangement joins TRBV12-3 or TRBV12-4 to TRBJ1-4, with unresolved D. V lost 3 bases and J lost 8, with 10 bases in between. CDR3 length: 13 amino acids. CDR3: CASSLAEGEKLFF. Here the CDR3 DNA reads TGTGCCAGCAGTTTGGCGGAGGGAGAAAAACTGTTTTTT.

V gene TRBV4-2 combines with J gene TRBJ1-2; 8 positions match TRBD1. Looked up from germline, CDR1 is LGHNA and CDR2 is YNFKEQ. The CDR3 covers 14 residues. The V segment lost 2 bases and the J segment 4 bases; nucleotides outside the gene matches: 3. As DNA, the CDR3 is TGTGCCAGCAGCCAACGGACAGGGATCTATGGCTACACCTTC. This translates into CASSQRTGIYGYTF.

This clonotype occurred a few times. The chain carries TRBV3-1 and TRBJ2-3; TRBD1 agrees at 9 bases. The V gene end was trimmed by 2 bases and the J gene end by 10 bases; junction bases not matched to a gene: 7. The germline V gene has CDR1 LGHDT and CDR2 YNNKEL (reference sequence). This CDR3 spans 14 amino acids. The DNA for the CDR3 is TGTGCCAGCAGCCAATCCGCGACAGGGGGGTCGCAGTATTTT. Translating it yields CASSQSATGGSQYF.

This clonotype was counted a few times. V is TRBV7-3 and J is TRBJ1-1; unclear D gene. The germline V gene has CDR1 SGHTA and CDR2 FQGTGA. Deletions cut 1 base from V and 3 bases from J, with 6 bases between. The CDR3 contains 13 residues. CDR3 protein: CASSLNGHTEAFF. The CDR3 DNA follows: TGTGCCAGCAGCTTAAACGGGCACACTGAAGCTTTCTTT.

This clonotype was observed a few times. CDR3 sequence (DNA): TGTGCCAGCAGTTTAGGGAATATGGCGGGCCTTTCCTACAATGAGCAGTTCTTC. This encodes CASSLGNMAGLSYNEQFF. The chain joins TRBV27 to TRBJ2-1; D may be TRBD2 (5 bases). V was clipped by 2 bases and J by 1 base, with 18 bases between them. This CDR3 has 18 residues. Germline-derived CDR1 and CDR2 are MNHEY and SMNVEV (reference sequence).

This clonotype was observed a handful of times. The chain combines TRBV7-3 with TRBJ2-5, with D perhaps TRBD2 (6 bases). The V gene's germline CDR1 is SGHTA and CDR2 FQGTGA. CDR3 length equals 15 residues. V was pared by 5 bases and J by 5 bases, with 18 bases between. The CDR3 spells CASSLGTYPGETQYF. The CDR3 coding sequence is TGTGCCAGCAGCCTAGGGACTTACCCCGGGGAGACCCAGTACTTC. Full variable domain (missing parts from reference TRBV7-3 and TRBJ2-5): GAGVSQTPSNKVTEKGKYVELRCDPISGHTALYWYRQSLGQGPEFLIYFQGTGAADDSGLPNDRFFAVRPEGSVSTLKIQRTERGDSAVYLCASSLGTYPGETQYFGPGTRLLVL.

This chain joins TRBV7-6 and TRBJ2-6; unclear D gene. V lost 5 bases and J 4 bases, leaving 18 bases between the germline ends. CDR3 length: 17 amino acids. Germline CDR1 and CDR2: SGHVS and FNYEAQ. This CDR3 is CASSPIIVARGANVLTF. The CDR3 region has the DNA TGTGCCAGCAGCCCAATCATTGTCGCGAGGGGGGCCAACGTCCTGACTTTC.

This clonotype was seen a handful of times. The chain employs TRBV5-1 and TRBJ1-1; D is unresolved. The germline V gene has CDR1 SGHRS and CDR2 YFSETQ. V was shortened by 0 bases and J by 2 bases, with 11 bases between the two germline ends. The CDR3 consists of 15 residues. The CDR3 nucleotides read TGCGCCAGCAGCTTGGCCACAACAGTCAACACTGAAGCTTTCTTT. Residues: CASSLATTVNTEAFF.

This clonotype has only a few counts. The genes are TRBV5-1 and TRBJ2-1; 8 nucleotides agree with TRBD1. J gave up 12 bases and V 3 bases, and 8 bases lay outside the gene matches. CDR3 length: 13 amino acids. Germline V lookup: CDR1 SGHRS, CDR2 YFSETQ. CDR3 sequence reads: CASSSSPGTGQFF. The CDR3 nucleotides are TGCGCCAGCAGCTCCTCACCCGGGACAGGGCAGTTCTTC.

The chain couples TRBV2 to TRBJ2-1, with D perhaps matching TRBD1 (5 bases). Trimming left V 4 bases short and J 3 bases short, with 10 bases between. The CDR3 totals 14 residues. The germline V gene encodes CDR1 SNHLY and CDR2 FYNNEI. CDR3 nucleotides: TGTGCCAGCAGTGGACAGCTGCTCTACAATGAGCAGTTCTTC. This codes for CASSGQLLYNEQFF.